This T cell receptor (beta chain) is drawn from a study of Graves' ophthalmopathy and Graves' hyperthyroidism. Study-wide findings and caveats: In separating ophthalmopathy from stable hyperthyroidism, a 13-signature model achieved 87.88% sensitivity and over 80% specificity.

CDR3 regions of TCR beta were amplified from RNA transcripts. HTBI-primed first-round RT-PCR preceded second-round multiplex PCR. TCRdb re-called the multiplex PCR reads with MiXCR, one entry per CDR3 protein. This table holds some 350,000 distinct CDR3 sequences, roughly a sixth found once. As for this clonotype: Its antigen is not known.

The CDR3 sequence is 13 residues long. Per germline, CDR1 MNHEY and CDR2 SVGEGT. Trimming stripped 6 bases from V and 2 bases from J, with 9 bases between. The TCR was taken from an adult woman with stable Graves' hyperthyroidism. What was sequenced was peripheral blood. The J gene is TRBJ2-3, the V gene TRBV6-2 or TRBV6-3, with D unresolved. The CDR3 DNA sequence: TGTGCCAGCAGACAGAGTAACACAGATACGCAGTATTTT. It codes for CASRQSNTDTQYF.